The 32 T cell receptor beta chains below come from one sample, sequenced in a study of CD8+ T cells in alopecia areata. Separation of pooled cutaneous lymph node cells was by sorting with CD4, CD8alpha, NKG2D, NKG2ACE and other markers. Reverse transcription of extracted RNA yielded cDNA, which provided the sequencing template. Libraries were prepared by immunoSEQ multiplex PCR; TCRdb keeps only in-frame clonotypes and omits some of them. This sample comprises around 300,000 clones, none seen once only. The sample was CD4+ T cells sorted from a lymph node. These receptors all stem from a C3H/HeJ mouse with alopecia areata. For this mouse line, the MHC haplotype is H2-k.

In this sample, this clone turned up a few times. Gene labels here are mouse ones. Sequencing ends 4 residues short of the CDR3 end; the germline J gene provides the rest. The chain is built from TRBV5 and TRBJ2-2, with 10 bases fitting TRBD2. The CDR3 consists of 15 residues. The V gene's germline CDR1 is LGHNA and CDR2 YNLKQL (reference sequence). V was clipped by 3 bases and J by 3 bases; unmatched bases: 1. CDR3 residues: CASSQTGGYTGQLYF. The DNA read from the CDR3 is TGTGCCAGCAGCCAGACTGGGGGGTACACCGGG.

Concerning this clone: Gene labels here are mouse ones. The CDR3 end lies 4 residues beyond the end of the read and is filled in from the germline J gene. The rearrangement uses TRBV19 and TRBJ1-2, with no clear D. Trimming pared 1 base from V and 0 bases from J, leaving 7 bases between. The CDR3 covers 14 residues. Germline V gene sequence: CDR1 FNHDT, CDR2 SITEND (reference sequence). The sequenced part of the CDR3 DNA is TGTGCCAGCAGTATAAGACAAGCAAACTCC. Translating gives CASSIRQANS. The entire CDR3 protein is CASSIRQANSDYTF.

On this clone itself: Here the gene names and germline are mouse. The CDR3 end is not reached by the read, which stops 4 residues before it; the germline J gene fills it in. The chain carries TRBV13-1 and TRBJ2-2; D is possibly TRBD1 (5 bases). The germline V and J ends were trimmed by 4 bases and 0 bases, with 7 bases remaining between them. Germline CDR1 is NSHNY and CDR2 is SYGAGN. The CDR3 has 14 residues. The DNA read from the CDR3 is TGTGCCAGCAGTCAGACAGCAAACACCGGG. As protein: CASSQTANTG. The whole CDR3 is CASSQTANTGQLYF.

This clone was recorded a few times. Gene names are the mouse ones. The read terminates 3 residues before the CDR3 end, so the remaining end is supplied by the germline J gene. The V gene is TRBV13-1, the J gene TRBJ1-6; D might be TRBD1 (5 bases). TRBJ1-6 is noted as an ORF with a role that remains uncertain. V was shortened by 0 bases and J by 4 bases, with 8 bases between the two germline ends. The CDR3 totals 15 residues. Germline V gene lookup returns CDR1 NSHNY and CDR2 SYGAGN. Incomplete CDR3 DNA: TGTGCCAGCAGTGATGCGGACACGTATAATTCGCCC. It encodes CASSDADTYNSP. The CDR3, in full, reads CASSDADTYNSPLYF.

This clone was seen more than once but under ten times. The gene names given are mouse names. Coverage ceases 4 residues before the CDR3 finishes, and the germline J gene fills in the end. The same CDR3 arises from other DNA sequences in this sample as well. The chain recombines TRBV19 with TRBJ2-2, with 7 bases aligning to TRBD1. This CDR3 spans 15 amino acids. Looked up from germline, CDR1 is FNHDT and CDR2 is SITEND (reference sequence). Germline trimming cut 5 bases from V and 1 base from J; bases unmatched to any gene: 5. CDR3 region: CASSIRDRNTGQLYF. CDR3 DNA (partial): TGTGCCAGCAGCATCCGGGACAGAAACACCGGG.

Comments on this clone: Gene names and germline match the mouse. The CDR3 end lies 4 residues beyond the end of the read and is filled in from the germline J gene. This chain connects TRBV19 to TRBJ1-1; the D gene is possibly TRBD1 (5 bases). The CDR3 contains 15 residues. Germline CDR1 and CDR2: FNHDT and SITEND (reference sequence). Trimming removed 2 bases from V and 2 bases from J, with 13 bases in between. The CDR3 protein is CASSILGQTNTEVFF. Partial CDR3 DNA: TGTGCCAGCAGTATCCTCGGACAAACTAACACA.

This clone turned up a few times. Germline and genes here are mouse. Read sequence stops 3 residues before the CDR3 end, and the germline J gene provides the missing end. The J gene is TRBJ1-6, the V gene TRBV13-1, with a possible D match to TRBD1 (6 bases). TRBJ1-6 is labeled an ORF, and its function is uncertain. The CDR3 runs 14 residues. Germline CDR1 NSHNY, CDR2 SYGAGN. Trimming stripped 3 bases from V and 5 bases from J, with 9 bases between. The CDR3 spells CASSGGTNNSPLYF. The DNA read from the CDR3 is TGTGCCAGCAGTGGCGGGACAAATAATTCGCCC.

Regarding this clone: Germline and genes here are mouse. The read ends 4 residues before the CDR3 terminus; that terminus is restored from the germline J gene. This chain uses TRBV19 with TRBJ2-1, with 8 bases identical to TRBD1. The junction had 6 bases not matched to a gene; V was cut back by 7 bases and J by 0 bases. The CDR3 extends over 15 amino acids. The germline gives CDR1 FNHDT, CDR2 SITEND (reference sequence). The CDR3 DNA, read in part, is TGTGCCAGCCACAGACAGGGGTATAACTATGCT. Amino acid sequence: CASHRQGYNYA. Given in full, the CDR3 is CASHRQGYNYAEQFF.

This clone was counted only a few times. Each gene name is a mouse one. The read comes to an end 4 residues before the CDR3 does, leaving the germline J gene to fill in the end. The chain uses TRBV17 and TRBJ1-2, with TRBD1 as a possible D gene (6 bases). The CDR3 has 15 residues. Germline V gene sequence: CDR1 MNHDT, CDR2 YYDKIL. Trimming cost V 2 bases and J 4 bases, with 14 bases left between them. The CDR3 bases that were read are TGTGCTAGCAGTAGATCGGGGGGCGCGGGCTCC. It is translated as CASSRSGGAGS. The full CDR3 reads CASSRSGGAGSDYTF.

As for this clone: Gene names refer to mouse genes. From the germline J gene comes the end of the CDR3, since the read stops 4 residues before it. The J gene is TRBJ2-3, the V gene TRBV19; weak D call: TRBD1 (7 bases). The CDR3 length is 14 residues. Trimming stripped 0 bases from V and 3 bases from J, with 8 bases between. The V gene's germline CDR1 is FNHDT and CDR2 SITEND (reference sequence). Partial CDR3 DNA: TGTGCCAGCAGTATAGAGGGGGCGGCAGAA. It is translated as CASSIEGAAE. The whole CDR3 sequence is CASSIEGAAETLYF. Full variable domain (missing parts from reference TRBV19 and TRBJ2-3): GGIITQTPKFLIGQEGQKLTLKCQQNFNHDTMYWYRQDSGKGLRLIYYSITENDLQKGDLSEGYDASREKKSSFSLTVTSAQKNEMAVFLCASSIEGAAETLYFGSGTRLTVL.

This clone was observed a few times. The limits of the CDR3 on the DNA are not certain, so only TCRdb's listed CDR3 is given. Genes and germline come from the mouse. V gene TRBV23 combines with J gene TRBJ1-2; TRBD1 is the table's D call and was not checked against the DNA. The CDR3 extends over 16 residues, inclusive of both ends. Per the germline V gene, CDR1 is KGHTA and CDR2 is FQNQQP. The CDR3 sequence is CAPAVNTGLTNSDYTF.

Worth noting for this clone: Gene names are mouse gene names. From the germline J gene comes the end of the CDR3, since the read stops 4 residues before it. Other nucleotide sequences from this sample produce the same CDR3. The chain has TRBV19 and TRBJ2-2; a weak D match, TRBD1 (6 bases). CDR1 is FNHDT, CDR2 SITEND, per germline (reference sequence). Trimming took off 1 base at V and 0 bases at J, with 7 bases between the two ends. The CDR3 consists of 15 residues. CDR3 protein: CASSIQGSNTGQLYF. Incomplete CDR3 DNA: TGTGCCAGCAGTATACAGGGGTCAAACACCGGG.

This clone has only a few counts. Gene names are the mouse ones. The CDR3 goes on 4 residues after the read ends, and that part is filled in from the germline J gene. The rearrangement links TRBV2 to TRBJ1-2; 9 nucleotides line up with TRBD1. The germline gives CDR1 LGHNA, CDR2 YSYQKL. CDR3 length: 15 residues. The V segment lost 1 base and the J segment 2 bases; nucleotides outside the gene matches: 2. CDR3 in amino acids: CASSQAGTGNSDYTF. The CDR3 DNA, read in part, is TGTGCCAGCAGCCAAGCCGGGACAGGGAACTCC. The full variable domain, its missing parts supplied by reference TRBV2 and TRBJ1-2, is DPKIIQKPKYLVAVTGSEKILICEQYLGHNAMYWYRQSAKKPLEFMFSYSYQKLMDNQTASSRFQPQSSKKNHLDLQITALKPDDSATYFCASSQAGTGNSDYTFGSGTRLLVI.

This clone showed up just a few times. Gene labels here are mouse ones. The read ends 4 residues shy of where the CDR3 ends; the end is completed using the germline J gene. This chain uses TRBV19 with TRBJ2-5; a weak D match, TRBD1 (5 bases). Germline V gene sequence: CDR1 FNHDT, CDR2 SITEND (reference sequence). CDR3 length: 13 amino acids. The sequenced CDR3 bases are TGTGCCAGCAGTATGGGCAGGGAAGAC. Translating it yields CASSMGRED. The complete CDR3 sequence is CASSMGREDTQYF.

This clone was recorded a few times. Here the gene names and germline are mouse. The CDR3 is cut off 4 residues early in the read; its end comes from the germline J gene. Other DNA sequences from this sample encode an identical CDR3 as well. V is TRBV13-3 and J is TRBJ2-1, with 7 bases matching TRBD1. CDR3 size: 13 residues. Germline V gene data show CDR1 as NNHDY and CDR2 as SYVADS. V lost 6 bases to trimming and J lost 3 bases; unmatched junction nucleotides: 3. Incomplete CDR3 DNA: TGTGCCAGCACCAGGGACAGCTATGCT. This gives the protein CASTRDSYA. The whole CDR3 reads CASTRDSYAEQFF.

This clone occurred a few times. Gene names follow the mouse nomenclature. The observed sequence ends 4 residues before the CDR3 terminus, with the missing tail filled in from the germline J gene. The rearrangement links TRBV29 to TRBJ2-7; TRBD1 matches at 8 bases. CDR1 MSHET and CDR2 SYDVDS come from the germline V gene. CDR3 size: 13 residues. The CDR3 protein is CASSPRTGNEQYF. CDR3 DNA, as far as it was read: TGTGCTAGCAGTCCCCGGACAGGGAAT.

In its sample, this clone was seen a few times. Germline and genes here are mouse. From the germline J gene comes the end of the CDR3, since the read stops 3 residues before it. The identical CDR3 is also encoded by other nucleotide sequences in the sample. This sequence joins TRBV1 and TRBJ1-6, with D perhaps TRBD1 (6 bases). TRBJ1-6 is recorded as an ORF, its role being uncertain. The germline V gene has CDR1 NSQYPW and CDR2 LRSPGD (reference sequence). The CDR3 loop spans 16 amino acids. Trimming pared 3 bases from V and 0 bases from J, leaving 9 bases between. The CDR3 region is CTCSARDNSYNSPLYF. The sequenced part of the CDR3 DNA is TGCACCTGCAGTGCGAGGGACAATTCCTATAATTCGCCC.

The table lists this clone with a few counts. Any gene name here is a mouse gene name. The read is 4 residues too short to cover the CDR3 end, so that end is filled in from the germline J gene. The V and J genes are TRBV13-1 and TRBJ1-1; no reliable D call. V was pared by 0 bases and J by 4 bases, with 7 bases between. CDR1 and CDR2 from the germline V gene are NSHNY and SYGAGN. This CDR3 comprises 13 residues. The CDR3 is CASSDDRGTEVFF. Partial CDR3 DNA: TGTGCCAGCAGTGATGACAGAGGCACA.

Concerning this clone: Each gene name is a mouse one. Read coverage stops 4 residues before the CDR3 terminus; the germline J gene supplies the remainder. The V call is TRBV13-1, the J call TRBJ2-2; perhaps TRBD1 as D (6 bases). Trimming removed 4 bases at V and 0 bases at J, with 10 bases between. Germline CDR1 reads NSHNY; CDR2 reads SYGAGN. The CDR3 spans 15 residues. The CDR3 sequence is CASSYRATNTGQLYF. The part of the CDR3 DNA that was read is TGTGCCAGCAGTTACAGGGCTACAAACACCGGG.

A note on this clone: Gene names refer to mouse genes. The read halts 4 residues ahead of the CDR3 end, with the missing end drawn from the germline J gene. V and J are TRBV1 and TRBJ1-2, with a weak D call TRBD1 (5 bases). The CDR3 spans 16 residues. The V end was cut by 0 bases, the J end by 3 bases, with 14 bases between. The germline V gene has CDR1 NSQYPW and CDR2 LRSPGD (reference sequence). CDR3 loop: CTCSADLGGDDSDYTF. CDR3 DNA (partial): TGCACCTGCAGTGCAGATCTTGGAGGGGATGACTCC.

The sample holds a few counts of this clone. Genes and germline are mouse. The CDR3 region is CASSLSIWDRGKGGQLYF. Partial CDR3 DNA: TGTGCTAGCAGTTTATCGATCTGGGACAGGGGAAAGGGCGGG. This chain links TRBV29 with TRBJ2-2; 10 nucleotides align to TRBD1. The observed sequence ends 4 residues before the CDR3 terminus, with the missing tail filled in from the germline J gene. Looked up from germline, CDR1 is MSHET and CDR2 is SYDVDS. This CDR3 is 18 amino acids long. The full variable domain, its missing parts supplied by reference TRBV29 and TRBJ2-2, is DMKVTQMPRYLIKRMGENVLLECGQDMSHETMYWYRQDPGLGLQLIYISYDVDSNSEGDIPKGYRVSRKKREHFSLILDSAKTNQTSVYFCASSLSIWDRGKGGQLYFGEGSKLTVL.

This clone has a count of ten or more. Gene labels here are mouse ones. This CDR3 is also generated by other DNA sequences in the sample. CDR3 in amino acids: CASGDGGGNSDYTF. The part of the CDR3 DNA that was read is TGTGCCAGCGGTGATGGGGGGGGAAACTCC. The chain links TRBV13-2 to TRBJ1-2, with a possible D match to TRBD1 (5 bases). Sequencing ends 4 residues short of the CDR3 end; the germline J gene provides the rest. Deletions cut 0 bases from V and 1 base from J, with 7 bases between. There are 14 residues in the CDR3. Germline V gene lookup returns CDR1 NNHNN and CDR2 SYGAGS (reference sequence).

Concerning this clone: The genes are named according to mouse. The CDR3 end is not reached by the read, which stops 4 residues before it; the germline J gene fills it in. At the DNA level, this CDR3 is encoded by other sequences in the same sample as well. This sequence joins TRBV14 and TRBJ2-7, with TRBD2 identical over 11 bases. Germline V gene lookup returns CDR1 SGHDT and CDR2 FRDEAV. This CDR3 spans 14 amino acids. CDR3 residues: CASSQTGGEYEQYF. The CDR3 DNA, read in part, is TGTGCCAGCAGTCAGACTGGGGGGGAATAT. Filled out from reference TRBV14 and TRBJ2-7, the complete variable domain reads EAGVTQSPRYAVLQEGQAVSFWCDPISGHDTLYWYQQPRDQGPQLLVYFRDEAVIDNSQLPSDRFSAVRPKGTNSTLKIQSAKQGDTATYLCASSQTGGEYEQYFGPGTRLTVL.

Of note for this clone: Each gene name is a mouse one. The read ends 4 residues early relative to the CDR3; the germline J gene fills the gap. The chain combines TRBV19 with TRBJ1-1, with 7 bases lining up with TRBD1. The CDR3 runs 11 residues. Per germline, CDR1 FNHDT and CDR2 SITEND (reference sequence). CDR3 in amino acids: CASSRTGEVFF. CDR3 DNA (partial): TGTGCCAGCAGCCGGACAGGA.

This clone was seen a few times. Gene names are the mouse ones. The sequence runs out 4 residues before the end of the CDR3; the remainder is reconstructed from the germline J gene. The chain is built from TRBV5 and TRBJ2-2, with 8 bases aligning to TRBD1. This CDR3 contains 16 residues. Germline V gene sequence: CDR1 LGHNA, CDR2 YNLKQL (reference sequence). The CDR3 loop reads CASSQDTRGLGGQLYF. Partial CDR3 DNA: TGTGCCAGCAGCCAAGATACCAGGGGGCTGGGCGGG.

As concerns this clone: The gene names here belong to mouse. This specimen includes other DNA sequences encoding the same CDR3. The covered CDR3 bases are TGTGCCAGCAGTGGGGACTCTTAT. Its translation is CASSGDSY. The complete CDR3 reads CASSGDSYEQYF. The chain joins TRBV13-1 to TRBJ2-7; D is perhaps TRBD2 (6 bases). From the germline J gene comes the end of the CDR3, since the read stops 4 residues before it. This CDR3 is built from 12 residues. The germline V gene has CDR1 NSHNY and CDR2 SYGAGN.

In this sample, this clone turned up a few times. The germline and genes are mouse ones. The read terminates 3 residues before the CDR3 end, so the remaining end is supplied by the germline J gene. The chain uses TRBV13-2 and TRBJ1-6; TRBD1 agrees at 12 bases. TRBJ1-6 belongs to the ORF category, with a function that is uncertain. The CDR3 loop spans 17 amino acids. Germline trimming cut 3 bases from V and 6 bases from J; bases unmatched to any gene: 7. CDR1 is NNHNN, CDR2 SYGAGS, per germline (reference sequence). The CDR3 DNA, read in part, is TGTGCCAGCGGTGGGAACCGGGACAGGGGGCCTAATTCGCCC. Translation gives CASGGNRDRGPNSP. The CDR3 reads in full as CASGGNRDRGPNSPLYF.

This clone came up a few times. Mouse names are used for the genes. The CDR3 end lies 4 residues beyond the end of the read and is filled in from the germline J gene. The sample has other DNA sequences that encode this CDR3 too. The chain combines TRBV1 with TRBJ1-2, with D hard to call. This CDR3 contains 14 residues. Trimming left V 0 bases short and J 2 bases short, with 7 bases between. Germline assignment: CDR1 NSQYPW and CDR2 LRSPGD (reference sequence). This chain's CDR3 is CTCSADRGNSDYTF. The CDR3 DNA, read in part, is TGCACCTGCAGTGCAGATAGAGGGAACTCC.

With respect to this clone: The gene names here belong to mouse. The missing CDR3 end, 4 residues past where the read stops, is filled in from the germline J gene. The chain is built from TRBV13-2 and TRBJ2-1; D is undetermined. The germline gives CDR1 NNHNN, CDR2 SYGAGS (reference sequence). CDR3 length equals 14 residues. Trimming stripped 4 bases from V and 3 bases from J, with 11 bases between. CDR3: CASGIRPGYAEQFF. The sequenced part of the CDR3 DNA is TGTGCCAGCGGTATTAGACCTGGCTATGCT.

For this clone: All gene names here are mouse names. Read coverage stops 4 residues before the CDR3 terminus; the germline J gene supplies the remainder. Within the sample, other DNA sequences also encode this same CDR3. V and J are TRBV13-2 and TRBJ2-7, with TRBD2 matching 10 bases. CDR1 is NNHNN and CDR2 is SYGAGS in the germline V gene (reference sequence). This CDR3 has 14 amino acids. V shed 5 bases and J 0 bases; nucleotides not matched to a gene: 2. The part of the CDR3 DNA that was read is TGTGCCAGCGGGACTGGGGGGAGCTCCTAT. The encoded protein is CASGTGGSSY. The whole CDR3 region reads CASGTGGSSYEQYF.

Comment on this clone: The genes and germline here are from mouse. The CDR3 extends 4 residues past the end of the read, so its final part is completed from the germline J gene. This sample also contains other DNA sequences that code for the same CDR3. The chain joins TRBV13-1 to TRBJ2-2; tentative D call: TRBD2 (6 bases). Trimming took off 2 bases at V and 4 bases at J, with 9 bases between the two ends. Looked up from germline, CDR1 is NSHNY and CDR2 is SYGAGN. The CDR3 runs 14 residues. The CDR3 reads CASSDLGVTGQLYF. CDR3 DNA (partial): TGTGCCAGCAGTGACTTGGGGGTCACCGGG.

Concerning this clone: Gene names refer to mouse genes. The read finishes 4 residues shy of the CDR3 end, and the germline J gene is used to complete it. The gene calls are TRBV19 and TRBJ2-7, with 10 bases matching TRBD2. The germline CDR1 and CDR2 sequences are FNHDT and SITEND (reference sequence). The CDR3 totals 13 residues. CDR3 amino acids: CASSGLGAYEQYF. CDR3 bases read: TGTGCCAGCAGTGGACTGGGGGCTTAT.